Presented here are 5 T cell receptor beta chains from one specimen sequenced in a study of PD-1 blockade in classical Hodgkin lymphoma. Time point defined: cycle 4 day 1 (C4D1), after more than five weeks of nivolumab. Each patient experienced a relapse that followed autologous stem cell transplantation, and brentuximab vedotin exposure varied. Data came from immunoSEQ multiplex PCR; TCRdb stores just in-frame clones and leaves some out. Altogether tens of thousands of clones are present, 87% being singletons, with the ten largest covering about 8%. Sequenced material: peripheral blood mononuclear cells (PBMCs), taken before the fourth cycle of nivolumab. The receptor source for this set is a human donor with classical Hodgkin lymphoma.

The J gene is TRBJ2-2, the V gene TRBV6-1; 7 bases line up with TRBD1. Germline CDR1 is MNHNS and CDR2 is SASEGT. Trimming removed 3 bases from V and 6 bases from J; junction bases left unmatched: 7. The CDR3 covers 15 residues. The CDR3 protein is CASSDRQGPAGELFF. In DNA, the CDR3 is TGTGCCAGCAGTGACCGACAGGGTCCGGCCGGGGAGCTGTTTTTT.

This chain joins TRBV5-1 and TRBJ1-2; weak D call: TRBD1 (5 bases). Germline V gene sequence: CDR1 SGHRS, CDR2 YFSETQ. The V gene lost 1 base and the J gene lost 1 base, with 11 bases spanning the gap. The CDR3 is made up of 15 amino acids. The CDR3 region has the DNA TGCGCCAGCAGCTTGCCGACAGCAAATAACTATGGCTACACCTTC. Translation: CASSLPTANNYGYTF.

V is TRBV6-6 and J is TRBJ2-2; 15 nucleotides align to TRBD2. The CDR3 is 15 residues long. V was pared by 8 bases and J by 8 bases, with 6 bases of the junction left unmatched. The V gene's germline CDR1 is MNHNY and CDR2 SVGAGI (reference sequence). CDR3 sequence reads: CASYRTSGREGELFF. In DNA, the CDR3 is TGTGCCAGCTACCGGACTAGCGGGAGGGAAGGGGAGCTGTTTTTT.

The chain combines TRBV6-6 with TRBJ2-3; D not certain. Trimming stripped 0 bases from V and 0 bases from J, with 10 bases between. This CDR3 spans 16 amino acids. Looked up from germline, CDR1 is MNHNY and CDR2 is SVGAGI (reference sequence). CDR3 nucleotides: TGTGCCAGCAGTTACTCTGGGCAGTCTAGCACAGATACGCAGTATTTT. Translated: CASSYSGQSSTDTQYF.

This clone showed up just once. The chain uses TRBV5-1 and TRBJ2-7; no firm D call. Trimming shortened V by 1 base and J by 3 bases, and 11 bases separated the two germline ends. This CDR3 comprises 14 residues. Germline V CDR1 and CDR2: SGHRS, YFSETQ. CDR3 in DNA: TGCGCCAGCAGCTTGTTTGGCCTGGGCTACGAGCAGTACTTC. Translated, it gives CASSLFGLGYEQYF.